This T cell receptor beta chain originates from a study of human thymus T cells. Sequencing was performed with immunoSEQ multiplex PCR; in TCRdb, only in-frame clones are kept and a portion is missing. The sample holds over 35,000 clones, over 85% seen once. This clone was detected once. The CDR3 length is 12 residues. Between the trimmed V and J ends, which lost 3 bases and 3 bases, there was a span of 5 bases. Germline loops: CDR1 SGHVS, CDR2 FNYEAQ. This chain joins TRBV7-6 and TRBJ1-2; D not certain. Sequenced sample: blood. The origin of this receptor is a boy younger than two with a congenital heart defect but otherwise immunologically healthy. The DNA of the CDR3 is TGTGCCAGCAGCTTCGGGGACTATGGCTACACCTTC. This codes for CASSFGDYGYTF.